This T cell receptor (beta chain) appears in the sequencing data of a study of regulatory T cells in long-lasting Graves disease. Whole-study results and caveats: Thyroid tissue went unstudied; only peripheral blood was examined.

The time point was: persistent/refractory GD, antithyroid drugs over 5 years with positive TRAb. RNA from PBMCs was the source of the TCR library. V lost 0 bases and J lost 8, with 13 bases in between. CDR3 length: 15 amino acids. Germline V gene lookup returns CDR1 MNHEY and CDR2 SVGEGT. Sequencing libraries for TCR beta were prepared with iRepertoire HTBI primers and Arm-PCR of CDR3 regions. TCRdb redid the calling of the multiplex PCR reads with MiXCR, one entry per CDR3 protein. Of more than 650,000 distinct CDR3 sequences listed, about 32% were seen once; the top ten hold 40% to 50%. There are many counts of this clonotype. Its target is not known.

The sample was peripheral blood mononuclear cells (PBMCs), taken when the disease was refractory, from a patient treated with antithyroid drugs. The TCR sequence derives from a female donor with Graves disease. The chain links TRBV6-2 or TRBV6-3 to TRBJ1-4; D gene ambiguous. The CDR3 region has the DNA TGTGCCAGCAGTTACTCCTTTCTATTAGGGGAAAAACTGTTTTTT. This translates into CASSYSFLLGEKLFF.